This T cell receptor (beta chain) is drawn from a study of beta chain features in type 1 diabetes. This clone has only a few counts. Its target is not known. Study-level points and caveats: Sampled from patients, naive, central memory and Treg TCRB repertoires appeared more similar than those sampled from healthy donors. A potential PCR bias toward shorter templates would be equal in patient and control samples. Significant though moderate, a shortening of TCRB CDR3s appeared in all four CD4+ subsets of Type 1 diabetes patients. HLA influence on TCRB rearrangement stayed unresolved here.

Sorted CD4+ subsets: naive, central memory, regulatory, stem cell-like memory (CD45RO/CCR7/CD25/CD127/CD95/CD27 panel). This CDR3 contains 12 residues. Germline V gene lookup returns CDR1 SGHAT and CDR2 FQNNGV. The ends were cut back, 6 bases at V and 4 bases at J, with 9 bases in the middle. The entirety of the isolated RNA underwent reverse transcription, so expressed TCRB transcripts were sequenced. TCRdb keeps only in-frame clones here, not all; method: immunoSEQ multiplex PCR. In the table there are about 700,000 clones, 10% to 15% of which are singletons. V gene TRBV11-2 combines with J gene TRBJ2-5; D is possibly TRBD1 (5 bases). The sample taken for sequencing was naive CD4+ T cells from blood. This sequence was found in a man aged 18-30 years with type 1 diabetes. CDR3 sequence reads: CASRDQGETQYF. Written as DNA, the CDR3 is TGTGCCAGCAGAGACCAGGGAGAGACCCAGTACTTC.